This is a list of T cell receptor beta chains from one sample in a study of OX40 agonist ivuxolimab in advanced cancers. Generated by immunoSEQ multiplex PCR, the TCRdb table keeps only in-frame clones and is missing some. The sample has about 76,000 clones, approximately 85% seen once. The material was CD4+ or CD8+ T cells sorted from blood, obtained in a trial of the OX40 agonist ivuxolimab. The receptor source for this set is an adult with an advanced solid tumor such as melanoma, head and neck, liver or kidney cancer. CDR3s include the opening cysteine and the closing phenylalanine or tryptophan. A D gene is named only where the DNA matches it firmly. Clone size is given for some rows only: seen once, a few or many times, or a class if the clone is expanded.

j_call d_call v_call clone_size cdr3_aa cdr3_nt
TRBJ1-5 NA TRBV20-1 NA CSATSKESQHF TGCAGTGCTACCTCGAAGGAGTCACAGCATTTT
TRBJ1-1 NA TRBV7-2 NA CASSLGRNTEAFF TGTGCCAGCAGCTTGGGACGAAACACTGAAGCTTTCTTT
TRBJ2-3 TRBD2 TRBV7-2 once CASSLAAGLTDTQYF TGTGCCAGCAGCTTAGCAGCGGGGCTCACAGATACGCAGTATTTT
TRBJ2-5 NA TRBV14 NA CASSLGIWTQYF TGTGCCAGCAGCCTGGGGATCTGGACCCAGTACTTC
TRBJ2-1 NA TRBV2 NA CASSAFDNEQFF TGTGCCAGCAGTGCTTTTGACAATGAGCAGTTCTTC
TRBJ2-3 NA TRBV9 NA CASSASPRVADTQYF TGTGCCAGCAGCGCCTCCCCCCGAGTCGCAGATACGCAGTATTTT
TRBJ2-7 NA TRBV6-5 NA CASSRGQIVTYEQYF TGTGCCAGCAGCCGAGGACAGATAGTGACCTACGAGCAGTACTTC
TRBJ1-1 TRBD1 TRBV10-3 NA CAISETSGQLNTEAFF TGTGCCATCAGTGAGACGTCGGGACAGCTTAACACTGAAGCTTTCTTT
TRBJ2-5 NA TRBV9 medium-sized CASSLSGQETQYF TGTGCCAGCAGCTTAAGCGGCCAAGAGACCCAGTACTTC
TRBJ1-2 NA TRBV29-1 NA CSVDTGIINYGYTF TGCAGCGTTGACACCGGGATAATTAACTATGGCTACACCTTC
TRBJ1-2 NA TRBV5-1 NA CASSLDRDPSYGYTF TGCGCCAGCAGCTTGGACAGGGATCCGTCCTATGGCTACACCTTC
TRBJ1-2 NA TRBV27 NA CASRDGEVNGYTF TGTGCCAGCAGGGACGGCGAAGTTAATGGCTACACCTTC
TRBJ2-2 TRBD1 TRBV6-6 NA CASRPGQGRAGELFF TGTGCCAGCAGGCCGGGACAGGGGAGGGCCGGGGAGCTGTTTTTT
TRBJ1-1 TRBD1 TRBV11-2 NA CASSPQTGLGHTEAFF TGTGCCAGCAGCCCCCAGACAGGGTTGGGGCACACTGAAGCTTTCTTT
TRBJ1-4 NA TRBV19 once CATTGTGGEKLFF TGTGCCACGACAGGTACCGGGGGTGAAAAACTGTTTTTT
TRBJ2-3 TRBD1 TRBV7-9 NA CASSPDPSRGRTDTQYF TGTGCCAGCAGTCCCGATCCCTCCAGGGGGCGTACAGATACGCAGTATTTT
TRBJ2-7 NA TRBV6-6 NA CASSYLGQAYEQYF TGTGCCAGCAGTTACTTAGGCCAGGCCTACGAGCAGTACTTC
TRBJ1-6 NA TRBV5-4 few CASSLQGYNSPLHF TGTGCCAGCAGCTTACAGGGCTATAATTCACCCCTCCACTTT
TRBJ1-5 TRBD1 TRBV2 NA CASSDGAGGESFAQHF TGTGCCAGCAGTGATGGGGCAGGGGGCGAATCATTTGCCCAGCATTTT
TRBJ1-2 NA TRBV11-1 NA CASSPSGKHTF TGTGCCAGCAGCCCGTCGGGAAAACACACCTTC
TRBJ1-1 NA TRBV13 NA CASSIHPTGRGSEAFF TGTGCCAGCAGCATCCACCCTACAGGGCGAGGTTCTGAAGCTTTCTTT
TRBJ1-6 NA TRBV7-3 few CASSLNAVNSPLHF TGTGCCAGCAGCTTAAATGCGGTGAATTCACCCCTCCACTTT
TRBJ2-7 NA TRBV27 NA CASSKTPYEQYF TGTGCCAGCAGTAAAACCCCCTACGAGCAGTACTTC
TRBJ2-3 NA TRBV30 NA CAWSQSTDTQYF TGTGCCTGGAGCCAGAGCACAGATACGCAGTATTTT
TRBJ2-3 NA TRBV11-2 NA CASSLNSRTDTQYF TGTGCCAGCAGCTTAAACTCGCGCACAGATACGCAGTATTTT
TRBJ2-7 TRBD1 TRBV2 once CASNVQGFGSEQYF TGTGCCAGCAACGTACAGGGGTTCGGCTCCGAGCAGTACTTC
TRBJ1-2 TRBD1 TRBV7-9 NA CASSLGGTARYGYTF TGTGCCAGCAGCTTAGGGGGGACAGCGCGCTATGGCTACACCTTC
TRBJ2-7 NA TRBV5-4 NA CASSLDMGIYEQYF TGTGCCAGCAGCCTGGACATGGGAATTTACGAGCAGTACTTC
TRBJ1-1 NA TRBV30 NA CAWSIGQRNTEAFF TGTGCCTGGAGCATCGGACAGAGGAACACTGAAGCTTTCTTT
TRBJ2-2 NA TRBV7-9 NA CASSSPGSTGELFF TGTGCCAGCAGCTCCCCTGGGAGCACCGGGGAGCTGTTTTTT